The following is a T cell receptor beta chain sequence with its context. Its antigen remains unknown. A multiplex PCR was run with 60 Vbeta primers and 13 Jbeta primers. Generated by immunoSEQ multiplex PCR, the TCRdb table keeps only in-frame clones and is missing some. The sample has about 110,000 clones, 73% seen once. This sample stems from a study of cytomegalovirus exposure and HLA in healthy donors. Turning to the study itself: Caucasian-associated ancestry cluster membership applied to 75% to 85% of several hundred genotyped donors.

Study findings and constraints: TCR association rates varied by HLA locus in a later analysis, with DRB1 highest and HLA-C lowest. Researchers counted 164 TCR beta chains as cytomegalovirus-associated. Presence/absence comparisons presumed near-even sequencing depth among donors.

Germline V gene lookup returns CDR1 GTSNPN and CDR2 SVGIG (reference sequence). The CDR3 extends over 14 amino acids. V lost 2 bases to trimming and J lost 1 base, with 11 bases between them. The sample taken for sequencing was PBMCs. This receptor was taken from a man in his forties in good health and CMV-seronegative. The chain is built from TRBV30 and TRBJ1-1; possible D gene TRBD1, 6 bases. The CDR3 nucleotides read TGTGCCTGGAGTCCAGCAGGGGCGAACACTGAAGCTTTCTTT. As protein: CAWSPAGANTEAFF.